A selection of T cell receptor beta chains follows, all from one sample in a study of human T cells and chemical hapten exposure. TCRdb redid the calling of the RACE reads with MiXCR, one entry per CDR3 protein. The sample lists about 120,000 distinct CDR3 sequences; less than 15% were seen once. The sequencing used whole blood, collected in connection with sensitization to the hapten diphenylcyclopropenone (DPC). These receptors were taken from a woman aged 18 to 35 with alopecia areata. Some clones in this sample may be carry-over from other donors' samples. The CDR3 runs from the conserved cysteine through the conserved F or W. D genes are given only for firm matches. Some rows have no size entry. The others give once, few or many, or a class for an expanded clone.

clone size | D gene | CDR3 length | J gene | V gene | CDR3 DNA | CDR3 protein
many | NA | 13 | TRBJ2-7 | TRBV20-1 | TGCAGTGCTAGAGATGCACTTGCATACGAGCAGTACTTC | CSARDALAYEQYF
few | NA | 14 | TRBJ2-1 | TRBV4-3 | TGCGCCAGCAGCCCCGCCCGGGGGCTGGATGAGCAGTTCTTC | CASSPARGLDEQFF
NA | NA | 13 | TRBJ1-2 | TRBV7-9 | TGTGCCAGCAGCAAAGCCGGAAACTATGGCTACACCTTC | CASSKAGNYGYTF
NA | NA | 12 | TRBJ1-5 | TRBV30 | TGTGCCTGGGGAGACGCGGTTCAGCCCCAGCATTTT | CAWGDAVQPQHF
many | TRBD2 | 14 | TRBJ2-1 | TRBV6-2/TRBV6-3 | TGTGCCAGCAGTCTTAGCGGGGGGGTCGATGAGCAGTTCTTC | CASSLSGGVDEQFF
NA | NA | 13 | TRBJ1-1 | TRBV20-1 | TGCAGTGCTAGAGTACAGGGGAACACTGAAGCTTTCTTT | CSARVQGNTEAFF
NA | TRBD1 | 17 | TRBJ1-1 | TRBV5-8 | TGTGCCAGCAGCTTGTGGACAGGGGGCAGTATTGATACTGAAGCTTTCTTT | CASSLWTGGSIDTEAFF
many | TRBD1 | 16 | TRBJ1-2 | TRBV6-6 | TGTGCCAGCACCAAATCCCGAGGGGGCCCATCCTATGGCTACACCTTC | CASTKSRGGPSYGYTF
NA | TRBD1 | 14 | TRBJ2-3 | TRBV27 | TGTGCCAGCAGTTTTGCGACAGGGGTAGATACGCAGTATTTT | CASSFATGVDTQYF
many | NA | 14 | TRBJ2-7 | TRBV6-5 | TGTGCCAGCACCCAGACAGCGAACTCCTACGAGCAGTACTTC | CASTQTANSYEQYF
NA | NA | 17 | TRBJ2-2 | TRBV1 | TGCACCAGCAGCCAAGATAAGAGGCGGGGGGGCCAAGTGGAGCTGTTTTTT | CTSSQDKRRGGQVELFF
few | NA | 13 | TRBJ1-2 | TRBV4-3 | TGCGCCAGCAGTCGAGGGGCTGGCTATGGCTACACCTTC | CASSRGAGYGYTF
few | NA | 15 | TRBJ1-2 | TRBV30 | TGTGCCTGGAGTGAATTGGGGGCCCCGAACTATGGCTACACCTTC | CAWSELGAPNYGYTF
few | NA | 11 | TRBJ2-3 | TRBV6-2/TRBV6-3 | TGTGCCAGCACCATGGGGGATACGCAGTATTTT | CASTMGDTQYF
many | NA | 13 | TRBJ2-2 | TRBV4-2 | TGTGCCAGCAGCCGCGAGAGTGCCGGGGAGCTGTTTTTT | CASSRESAGELFF
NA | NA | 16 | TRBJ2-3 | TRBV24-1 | TGTGCCACCAGTGATCGCCATGAAATAAATACAGATACGCAGTATTTT | CATSDRHEINTDTQYF
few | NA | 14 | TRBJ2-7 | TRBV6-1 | TGTGCCAGCAGTGTCGGACAGTACTCCTACGAGCAGTACTTC | CASSVGQYSYEQYF
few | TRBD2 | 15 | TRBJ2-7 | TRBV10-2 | TGCGCCAGCAGTGAGGGGACTACCATCTTCTACGAGCAGTACTTC | CASSEGTTIFYEQYF
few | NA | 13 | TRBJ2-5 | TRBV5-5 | TGTGCCAGCAGTGAACAGGTTGGAGAGACCCAGTACTTC | CASSEQVGETQYF
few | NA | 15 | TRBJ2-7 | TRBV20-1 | TGCAGTGCTAGAGATCGGGGAAGGGGGAACTACGAGCAGTACTTC | CSARDRGRGNYEQYF
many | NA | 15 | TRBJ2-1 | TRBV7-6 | TGTGCCAGCAGCTTAGGCTGGCCGGAGTACAATGAGCAGTTCTTC | CASSLGWPEYNEQFF
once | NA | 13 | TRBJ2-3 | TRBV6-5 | TGTGCCAGCAGTTACTCGGGGTATGGTACGCAGTATTTT | CASSYSGYGTQYF
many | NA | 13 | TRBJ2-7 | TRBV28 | TGTGCCAGCAGGCAGAGGAGGGGCTACGAGCAGTACTTC | CASRQRRGYEQYF
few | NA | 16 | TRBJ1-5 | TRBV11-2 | TGTGCCAGCAGCTTAGTGTCAGGGGCCCCTAATCAGCCCCAGCATTTT | CASSLVSGAPNQPQHF
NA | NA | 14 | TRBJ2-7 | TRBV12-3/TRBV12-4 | TGTGCCAGCAGTTTGGGCGGGGGCGGAGACGAGCAGTACTTC | CASSLGGGGDEQYF
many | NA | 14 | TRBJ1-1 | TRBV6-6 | TGTGCCAGCAGTTATGGGGGCTTGAACACTGAAGCTTTCTTT | CASSYGGLNTEAFF
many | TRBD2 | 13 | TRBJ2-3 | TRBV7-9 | TGTGCCAGCAGCTTAAACGTTCGCGGGGGTTACTATTTT | CASSLNVRGGYYF
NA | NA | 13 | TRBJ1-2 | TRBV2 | TGTGCCTCGAGAACAGATTTTAACTATGGCTACACCTTC | CASRTDFNYGYTF
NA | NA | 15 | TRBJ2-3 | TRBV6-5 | TGTGCCAGCAGTTACAGTCACAACGGGGCAGATACGCAGTATTTT | CASSYSHNGADTQYF
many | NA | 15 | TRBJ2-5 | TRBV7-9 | TGTGCCAGCAGCTTAGAAGTGTCAGTCGCGAAGACCCAGTACTTC | CASSLEVSVAKTQYF
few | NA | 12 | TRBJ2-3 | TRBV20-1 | TGCAGTGCCCCAACGGCAGCAGATACGCAGTATTTT | CSAPTAADTQYF
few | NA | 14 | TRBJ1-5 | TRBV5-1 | TGCGCCAGCAGCTTGGGGGGTCTGAATCAGCCCCAGCATTTT | CASSLGGLNQPQHF
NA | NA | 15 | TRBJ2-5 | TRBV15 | TGTGCCACCAGCATCCTAGGGGGGAGACGAGAGACCCAGTACTTC | CATSILGGRRETQYF
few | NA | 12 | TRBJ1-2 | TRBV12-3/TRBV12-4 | TGTGCCAGCAGTTTTGACCCCTATGGCTACACCTTC | CASSFDPYGYTF
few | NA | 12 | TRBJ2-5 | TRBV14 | TGTGCCAGCAGCCAAGGGGTATCGACCCAGTACTTC | CASSQGVSTQYF
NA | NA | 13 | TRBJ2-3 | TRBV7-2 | TGTGCCAGCAGCTTTTCTGTGGGGGATACGCAGTATTTT | CASSFSVGDTQYF
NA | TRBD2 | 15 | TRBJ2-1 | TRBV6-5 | TGTGCCAGCAGTTACAGACTAGCGGGGAGTAATGAGCAGTTCTTC | CASSYRLAGSNEQFF
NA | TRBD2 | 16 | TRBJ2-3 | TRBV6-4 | TGTGCCAGCAGCCGGACTAGCGGAGAAATGACAGATACGCAGTATTTT | CASSRTSGEMTDTQYF
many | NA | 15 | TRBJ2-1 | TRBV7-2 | TGTGCCAGCAGCTTAATGATTGCCCCGACTAGATGGCAGTTCTTC | CASSLMIAPTRWQFF
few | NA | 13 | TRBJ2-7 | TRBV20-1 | TGCAGTGCTAGTAACCGAAACCACTACGAGCAGTACTTC | CSASNRNHYEQYF
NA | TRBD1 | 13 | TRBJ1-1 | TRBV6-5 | TGTGCCAGCCAGGGGGCAGGGAACACTGAAGCTTTCTTT | CASQGAGNTEAFF